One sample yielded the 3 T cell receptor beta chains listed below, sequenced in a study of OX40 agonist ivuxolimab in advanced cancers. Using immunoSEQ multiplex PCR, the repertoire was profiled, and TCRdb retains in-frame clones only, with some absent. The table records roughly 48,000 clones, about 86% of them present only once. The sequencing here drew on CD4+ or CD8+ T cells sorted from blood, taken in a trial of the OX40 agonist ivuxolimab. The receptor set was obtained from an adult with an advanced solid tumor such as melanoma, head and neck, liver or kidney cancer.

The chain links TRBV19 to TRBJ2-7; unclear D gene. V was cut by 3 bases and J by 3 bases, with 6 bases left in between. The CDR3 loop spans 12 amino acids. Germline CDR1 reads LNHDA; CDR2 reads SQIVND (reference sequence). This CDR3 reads CASSMGYYEQYF. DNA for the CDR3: TGTGCCAGTAGTATGGGTTACTACGAGCAGTACTTC. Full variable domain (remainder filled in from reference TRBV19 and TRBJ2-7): DGGITQSPKYLFRKEGQNVTLSCEQNLNHDAMYWYRQDPGQGLRLIYYSQIVNDFQKGDIAEGYSVSREKKESFPLTVTSAQKNPTAFYLCASSMGYYEQYFGPGTRLTVT.

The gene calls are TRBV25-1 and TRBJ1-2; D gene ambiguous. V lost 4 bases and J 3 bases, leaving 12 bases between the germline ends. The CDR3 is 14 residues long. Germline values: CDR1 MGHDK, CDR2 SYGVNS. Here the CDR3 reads CASSASTPDYGYTF. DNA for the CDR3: TGTGCCAGCAGTGCGTCCACTCCGGACTATGGCTACACCTTC.

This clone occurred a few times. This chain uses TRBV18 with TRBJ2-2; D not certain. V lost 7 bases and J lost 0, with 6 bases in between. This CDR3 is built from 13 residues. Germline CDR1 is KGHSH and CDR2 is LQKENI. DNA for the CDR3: TGTGCCAGCTTACAGTCGAACACCGGGGAGCTGTTTTTT. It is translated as CASLQSNTGELFF. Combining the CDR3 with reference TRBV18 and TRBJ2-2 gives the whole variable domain NAGVMQNPRHLVRRRGQEARLRCSPMKGHSHVYWYRQLPEEGLKFMVYLQKENIIDESGMPKERFSAEFPKEGPSILRIQQVVRGDSAAYFCASLQSNTGELFFGEGSRLTVL.